This entry lists 25 T cell receptor beta chains sequenced from one sample in a study of low-dose radiotherapy and immunotherapy resistance in tumors. Primers used for first-strand cDNA, a TRAV- and TRBV-specific set, covered both alpha and beta chains. For amplifying TCRs, the PCR ran for 20 to 25 cycles with Phusion, which was used together with a constant-region primer and the adapter on the V primers. A single record per CDR3 protein comes from TCRdb applying MiXCR to the reads. The data contain around 68,000 distinct CDR3 sequences, approximately 26% of them seen just once; the ten biggest clones take up roughly 6.5%. Noted time point: before trial treatment. This specimen was PBMCs, taken before treatment. These TCRs come from a male donor with rectosigmoid adenocarcinoma.

In its sample, this clonotype ranks as medium-sized. The V call is TRBV12-3 or TRBV12-4, the J call TRBJ2-7; 10 bases fit TRBD1. With 6 bases clipped from V and 4 bases from J, the junction kept 6 bases outside the gene matches. The CDR3 covers 14 residues. In DNA, the CDR3 is TGTGCCAGCAGCCAGGGGGGACAGGGGTACGAGCAGTACTTC. Its protein is CASSQGGQGYEQYF.

The sample holds many counts of this clonotype. This chain joins TRBV20-1 and TRBJ2-3; 10 bases are shared with TRBD2. Germline loops: CDR1 DFQATT, CDR2 SNEGSKA (reference sequence). V trimming: 4 bases; J trimming: 8 bases; junction bases outside the gene matches: 12. This CDR3 has 15 amino acids. The CDR3 loop is CSANPSGGKKGTQYF. The DNA of the CDR3 is TGCAGTGCTAACCCTAGCGGGGGAAAAAAGGGTACGCAGTATTTT.

This sequence joins TRBV11-2 and TRBJ1-1, with no clear D. Per the germline V gene, CDR1 is SGHAT and CDR2 is FQNNGV. V lost 1 base and J 1 base, leaving 7 bases between the germline ends. The length of the CDR3 is 14 residues. CDR3 residues: CASSLGHENTEAFF. CDR3 nucleotides: TGTGCCAGCAGCTTAGGACATGAGAACACTGAAGCTTTCTTT.

This clonotype appeared many times. This chain links TRBV12-5 with TRBJ2-2; 9 bases are a match to TRBD1. This CDR3 is built from 15 residues. Germline lookup yields CDR1 LGHNT and CDR2 FRNRAP. V shed 5 bases and J 3 bases; nucleotides not matched to a gene: 4. The CDR3 loop reads CASGGGQGYTGELFF. CDR3 DNA sequence: TGTGCTAGTGGTGGAGGACAGGGGTACACCGGGGAGCTGTTTTTT.

The sample holds many counts of this clonotype. The J gene is TRBJ2-1, the V gene TRBV20-1, with D hard to call. Germline values: CDR1 DFQATT, CDR2 SNEGSKA (reference sequence). The V and J ends lost 3 bases and 7 bases respectively, with 13 bases between them. This CDR3 region has 13 residues. CDR3 in amino acids: CSASIQPQNEQFF. The CDR3 coding sequence is TGCAGTGCTAGTATCCAGCCTCAGAATGAGCAGTTCTTC.

The V gene is TRBV25-1, the J gene TRBJ1-3, with unresolved D. The CDR3 totals 13 residues. V was shortened by 5 bases and J by 1 base, with 6 bases between the two germline ends. The germline CDR1 and CDR2 sequences are MGHDK and SYGVNS. CDR3 coding DNA: TGTGCCAGCAGTCGGGGTTCTGGAAACACCATATATTTT. Its translation: CASSRGSGNTIYF.

This clonotype appeared many times. The chain's CDR3 is CASSPPVTDTQYF. The CDR3 DNA is TGTGCCAGCAGCCCACCAGTCACAGATACGCAGTATTTT. The chain is built from TRBV7-2 and TRBJ2-3, with D unresolved. Germline CDR1 is SGHTA and CDR2 is FQGNSA. V was clipped by 5 bases and J by 2 bases, with 8 bases between them. The CDR3 totals 13 residues.

Notes on this clonotype: One base separates it from a far larger clone, so it is likely a read error. This chain joins TRBV19 and TRBJ2-1; TRBD1 aligns across 7 bases. This CDR3 contains 15 residues. The J segment lost 13 bases and the V segment lost 6 bases, leaving 18 bases of the junction unmatched. From germline, CDR1 is LNHDA and CDR2 SQIVND (reference sequence). CDR3 protein: CASSSSSGGKETQFF. CDR3 nucleotides: TGTGCCAGTAGCAGCTCCTCAGGGGGAAAAGAGACCCAGTTCTTC.

This sequence joins TRBV6-2 or TRBV6-3 and TRBJ2-3; D not certain. CDR1 is MNHEY and CDR2 is SVGEGT in the germline V gene. V was cut by 0 bases and J by 6 bases, with 4 bases left in between. The CDR3 runs to 12 residues. CDR3 sequence reads: CASSYSKDTQYF. DNA of the CDR3: TGTGCCAGCAGTTACTCGAAGGATACGCAGTATTTT.

This clonotype was observed many times. The J gene is TRBJ2-1, the V gene TRBV7-9, with D hard to call. Trimming cost V 2 bases and J 9 bases, with 8 bases left between them. The length of the CDR3 is 12 residues. CDR1 and CDR2 from the germline V gene are SEHNR and FQNEAQ (reference sequence). As DNA, the CDR3 is TGTGCCAGCAGCTTATTACCGACTGAGCAGTTCTTC. Its translation is CASSLLPTEQFF.

This clonotype was observed many times. This chain connects TRBV5-1 to TRBJ2-3; possible D gene TRBD1, 6 bases. V lost 0 bases and J 0 bases, leaving 14 bases between the germline ends. The CDR3 is 17 residues long. Germline CDR1 and CDR2: SGHRS and YFSETQ. Written as DNA, the CDR3 is TGCGCCAGCAGCTTGGACAACAGGGCGTCGAGCACAGATACGCAGTATTTT. It codes for CASSLDNRASSTDTQYF.

This clonotype was observed many times. The chain uses TRBV10-2 and TRBJ2-2, with TRBD1 identical over 11 bases. The V and J ends lost 6 bases and 6 bases, in that order; junction bases with no gene match: 9. The CDR3 is 16 residues long. Germline values: CDR1 WSHSY, CDR2 SAAADI. The CDR3 here is CASRGTGGLLAGELFF. The DNA for the CDR3 is TGCGCCAGCAGGGGGACAGGGGGATTGTTGGCCGGGGAGCTGTTTTTT.

This clonotype was observed a few times. This chain links TRBV5-6 with TRBJ2-7; D call uncertain. The CDR3 runs 14 residues. The germline V gene encodes CDR1 SGHDT and CDR2 YYEEEE. Trimming left V 5 bases short and J 6 bases short, with 18 bases between. In DNA form, the CDR3 reads TGTGCCAGCAGTTTCCCAGGATTGGAGCGCGAGCAGTACTTC. Residues: CASSFPGLEREQYF.

This clonotype was observed at least ten times. The chain couples TRBV28 to TRBJ2-3; tentative D call: TRBD1 (5 bases). Germline lookup yields CDR1 MDHEN and CDR2 SYDVKM. V lost 5 bases and J 5 bases, leaving 14 bases between the germline ends. This CDR3 has 14 amino acids. The CDR3 sequence: CASSRPGHRDTQYF. For the CDR3, the DNA is TGTGCCAGCAGTAGACCAGGGCATCGAGATACGCAGTATTTT.

Ten or more counts support this clonotype. The chain joins TRBV7-3 to TRBJ2-2, with D uncertain. The CDR3 has 13 residues. The germline V gene encodes CDR1 SGHTA and CDR2 FQGTGA. The ends were cut back, 5 bases at V and 8 bases at J, with 12 bases in the middle. CDR3 nucleotides: TGTGCCAGCAGCCAAGCCCCGCAGGGGGAGCTGTTTTTT. Amino acids: CASSQAPQGELFF. The full variable domain, with the rest looked up from reference TRBV7-3 and TRBJ2-2, is GAGVSQTPSNKVTEKGKYVELRCDPISGHTALYWYRQSLGQGPEFLIYFQGTGAADDSGLPNDRFFAVRPEGSVSTLKIQRTERGDSAVYLCASSQAPQGELFFGEGSRLTVL.

Notes on this clonotype: Only one base separates this from a far larger clonotype, so it likely reflects a read error. V is TRBV7-1 and J is TRBJ2-1; the D call may be TRBD1 or TRBD2 (5 bases each). TRBV7-1 is assigned to the ORF class and has an uncertain function. Trimming shortened V by 5 bases and J by 13 bases, and 24 bases separated the two germline ends. The CDR3 extends over 15 amino acids. The CDR3 here is CASSAFSGTRGAQFF. CDR3 bases: TGTGCCAGCAGCGCGTTTTCCGGGACGCGAGGGGCCCAGTTCTTC.

By share, this clonotype counts as medium-sized (0.01 to 0.1%). The chain joins TRBV28 to TRBJ2-7, with 7 bases aligning to TRBD1. The germline V gene encodes CDR1 MDHEN and CDR2 SYDVKM. The ends lost 9 bases at V and 5 bases at J; junction bases unmatched: 13. The CDR3 length is 14 residues. The CDR3 spells CASKGAYGRNEQYF. In DNA form, the CDR3 reads TGTGCCAGTAAGGGGGCGTATGGTCGGAACGAGCAGTACTTC.

This clonotype occurred a few times. This probably arose from a read error, given a far larger clone one base away. The CDR3 DNA is TGTGCCAGCAGCTTGTCGACGGGTCCCACCTACAATGAGCAGTACTTC. It translates to CASSLSTGPTYNEQYF. This chain links TRBV7-9 with TRBJ2-7, with D hard to call. This CDR3 has 16 residues. Germline lookup yields CDR1 SEHNR and CDR2 FQNEAQ (reference sequence). V lost 3 bases to trimming and J lost 7 bases, with 22 bases between them.

This clonotype showed up many times. V gene TRBV12-3 or TRBV12-4 combines with J gene TRBJ2-4; no clear D gene. The CDR3 totals 12 residues. The V end lost 5 bases, the J end lost 2 bases, and 4 bases lay between the germline ends. The CDR3 nucleotides are TGTGCCAGCAGTCAAACCAAAAACATTCAGTACTTC. The encoded protein is CASSQTKNIQYF.

The sample holds one count of this clonotype. The chain uses TRBV10-3 and TRBJ2-3, with 7 bases aligning to TRBD2. The CDR3 covers 14 residues. J lost 1 base, V lost 6 bases, and 4 bases had no gene match. Germline V gene lookup returns CDR1 ENHRY and CDR2 SYGVKD. The CDR3 region is CAIRLAVGTDTQYF. The CDR3 DNA follows: TGTGCCATCAGGCTAGCGGTAGGCACAGATACGCAGTATTTT.

This clonotype was recorded at least ten times. The chain has TRBV28 and TRBJ2-1; TRBD2 might be the D (6 bases). Germline lookup yields CDR1 MDHEN and CDR2 SYDVKM. This CDR3 is 15 amino acids long. Deletions cut 6 bases from V and 4 bases from J, with 16 bases between. The CDR3 sequence is CASRAIGSGYNEQFF. CDR3 coding DNA: TGTGCCAGCAGGGCCATCGGGAGCGGTTACAATGAGCAGTTCTTC.

This clonotype was seen a handful of times. The rearrangement links TRBV6-2 or TRBV6-3 to TRBJ2-2; unclear D gene. The V gene lost 5 bases and the J gene lost 5 bases, with 12 bases spanning the gap. Germline V gene sequence: CDR1 MNHEY, CDR2 SVGEGT. CDR3 size: 14 residues. This CDR3 reads CASSTAGGTGELFF. The DNA of the CDR3 is TGTGCCAGCAGTACTGCCGGTGGGACCGGGGAGCTGTTTTTT.

This clonotype was counted ten times or more. The V and J genes are TRBV24-1 and TRBJ2-3; TRBD1 matches 9 bases. The length of the CDR3 is 13 residues. Germline lookup yields CDR1 KGHDR and CDR2 SFDVKD. V shed 8 bases, J shed 4 bases, and the junction held 3 bases outside the gene matches. CDR3 in DNA: TGTGCCACCAAGGACAGGGGATCAGATACGCAGTATTTT. Translated, it gives CATKDRGSDTQYF.

This clonotype came up many times. The chain's CDR3 is CASTPAGTAGNTIYF. The CDR3 DNA reads as TGTGCCAGCACCCCGGCAGGAACGGCTGGAAACACCATATATTTT. V usage is TRBV28 and J usage is TRBJ1-3; D is unresolved. The CDR3 is 15 residues long. The V end was cut by 7 bases, the J end by 2 bases, with 15 bases between. The germline V gene encodes CDR1 MDHEN and CDR2 SYDVKM.

At least ten counts were recorded for this clonotype. V is TRBV6-2 or TRBV6-3 and J is TRBJ2-5; TRBD1 is a possible D gene (6 bases). V lost 6 bases and J 2 bases, leaving 19 bases between the germline ends. The CDR3 has 16 amino acids. Per germline, CDR1 MNHEY and CDR2 SVGEGT. The CDR3 loop is CASSYSPGDMQETQYF. The CDR3, as DNA: TGTGCCAGCAGCTATTCCCCAGGGGATATGCAAGAGACCCAGTACTTC.